Listed here is a single TCR beta chain. What it binds is not known. This specimen comes from a study of CD8 T cells in ankylosing spondylitis. MiXCR, applied by TCRdb to the 5' RACE reads, yields one record per CDR3 protein. Among a few hundred thousand distinct CDR3 sequences listed, 8% were seen once. Notes on the study in general: Disease-linked clones were reportedly significantly enriched in matched ankylosing spondylitis synovial fluid. As for the disease-linked clones, they showed a CD8+ phenotype and occurred at relatively low frequencies in peripheral blood. Apparently characteristic of ankylosing spondylitis blood was a TCR beta motif (about 8 highly homologous variants).

CDR1 and CDR2 (germline): MNHNS, SASEGT. The CDR3 covers 18 residues. Between the trimmed V and J ends, which lost 5 bases and 0 bases, there was a span of 17 bases. Sequenced sample: blood, either unsorted or a sorted T cell fraction (not recorded which). The rearrangement links TRBV6-1 to TRBJ1-6; no firm D call. This clonotype originated in a male donor with ankylosing spondylitis. The CDR3: CASSLTGSLSSYNSPLHF. CDR3 nucleotide sequence: TGTGCCAGCAGTCTTACGGGGTCCCTAAGCTCCTATAATTCACCCCTCCACTTT.